Below, 22 T cell receptor beta chains from the same sample are listed, as sequenced in a study of shared clonotypes between healthy human individuals. TCRdb's table, derived via immunoSEQ multiplex PCR, lists solely in-frame clones and lacks some. The data contain roughly 410,000 clones, 96% of them seen just once; the ten biggest clones take up 0.25% to 0.35%. The sequenced sample consisted of memory CD8+ T cells sorted from blood. Stated subset: CD45RO+ cells pooled with CCR7-negative TemRA cells. Source of these receptors: a man aged 25 to 45 in good health.

DNA for the CDR3: TGTGCCAGCAGCTTCAGGGGGCGGACTGAAGCTTTCTTT. Amino acids: CASSFRGRTEAFF. V is TRBV11-2 and J is TRBJ1-1, with 8 bases aligning to TRBD1. The CDR3 runs to 13 residues. V dropped 3 bases and J dropped 5; count of bases not matched to a gene: 2. Looked up from germline, CDR1 is SGHAT and CDR2 is FQNNGV. The complete variable domain, with remaining parts taken from reference TRBV11-2 and TRBJ1-1, reads EAGVAQSPRYKIIEKRQSVAFWCNPISGHATLYWYQQILGQGPKLLIQFQNNGVVDDSQLPKDRFSAERLKGVDSTLKIQPAKLEDSAVYLCASSFRGRTEAFFGQGTRLTVV.

The rearrangement uses TRBV6-7 and TRBJ2-6; 10 positions agree with TRBD1. TRBV6-7 is placed among ORFs of uncertain function. The CDR3 extends over 18 amino acids. Trimming removed 2 bases from V and 3 bases from J; junction bases left unmatched: 7. CDR3 sequence: CASSYGDRGGLGANVLTF. DNA of the CDR3: TGTGCCAGCAGTTACGGGGACAGGGGAGGTCTTGGGGCCAACGTCCTGACTTTC.

The chain combines TRBV7-9 with TRBJ2-3; unclear D gene. This CDR3 comprises 13 residues. V lost 6 bases and J lost 5, with 12 bases in between. CDR1 and CDR2 (germline): SEHNR, FQNEAQ (reference sequence). The CDR3 is CASRATVLDTQYF. CDR3 nucleotide sequence: TGTGCCAGCAGAGCTACGGTACTAGATACGCAGTATTTT. Filled out from reference TRBV7-9 and TRBJ2-3, the complete variable domain reads DTGVSQNPRHKITKRGQNVTFRCDPISEHNRLYWYRQTLGQGPEFLTYFQNEAQLEKSRLLSDRFSAERPKGSFSTLEIQRTEQGDSAMYLCASRATVLDTQYFGPGTRLTVL.

J is TRBJ2-7 and V is TRBV6-6; D unclear. V lost 0 bases, J lost 0 bases, and 12 bases lay in between. The CDR3 is made up of 16 amino acids. The germline V gene encodes CDR1 MNHNY and CDR2 SVGAGI (reference sequence). Here the CDR3 DNA reads TGTGCCAGCAGTTACTCGATTCGTGGAGTCTCCTACGAGCAGTACTTC. Protein: CASSYSIRGVSYEQYF.

This chain links TRBV5-1 with TRBJ2-2; D unclear. Per germline, CDR1 SGHRS and CDR2 YFSETQ. There are 13 residues in the CDR3. Trimming cost V 6 bases and J 6 bases, with 12 bases left between them. The CDR3 is CASTVGPPGELFF. The DNA of the CDR3 is TGCGCCAGCACCGTTGGACCTCCCGGGGAGCTGTTTTTT.

With regard to this clone: The same CDR3 arises from other DNA sequences in this sample as well. Here the CDR3 reads CASSLVGGGPYEQYF. Written as DNA, the CDR3 is TGTGCCAGCAGCTTAGTAGGGGGTGGGCCCTACGAGCAGTACTTC. The rearrangement links TRBV11-2 to TRBJ2-7; D might be TRBD1 (6 bases). V was trimmed by 1 base and J by 2 bases, leaving 12 bases between them. CDR1 SGHAT and CDR2 FQNNGV come from the germline V gene. The CDR3 extends over 15 amino acids.

The genes are TRBV27 and TRBJ2-7, with 12 bases matching TRBD2. V gave up 6 bases and J gave up 4 bases; unmatched junction bases: 4. The CDR3 covers 14 residues. The germline gives CDR1 MNHEY, CDR2 SMNVEV (reference sequence). CDR3 protein: CASSLAGGNYEQYF. In nucleotides, the CDR3 is TGTGCCAGCAGCCTAGCGGGAGGGAATTACGAGCAGTACTTC.

CDR3 in amino acids: CASSIVGTGGTQYF. The CDR3 DNA reads TGTGCCAGTAGTATAGTAGGGACAGGGGGGACCCAGTACTTC. The chain employs TRBV19 and TRBJ2-5; 11 positions match TRBD1. This CDR3 spans 14 amino acids. V gave up 1 base and J gave up 7 bases; unmatched junction bases: 2. The germline V gene has CDR1 LNHDA and CDR2 SQIVND (reference sequence).

This chain uses TRBV28 with TRBJ2-3; either TRBD1 or TRBD2 may fit D (6 bases each). The CDR3 contains 14 residues. The V gene's germline CDR1 is MDHEN and CDR2 SYDVKM. Trimming cost V 8 bases and J 4 bases, with 16 bases left between them. This chain's CDR3 is CASGVEEGADTQYF. The CDR3 DNA reads as TGTGCCAGCGGGGTTGAGGAGGGGGCAGATACGCAGTATTTT.

In its sample, this clone was seen once. The genes are TRBV9 and TRBJ2-6; D remains unclear. Looked up from germline, CDR1 is SGDLS and CDR2 is YYNGEE. The CDR3 runs to 18 residues. V was pared by 4 bases and J by 0 bases, with 17 bases between. The CDR3 DNA is TGTGCCAGCAGCCCCCACGGCCCCCCTCTCTCTGGGGCCAACGTCCTGACTTTC. This translates into CASSPHGPPLSGANVLTF.

J is TRBJ2-7 and V is TRBV6-5; D is possibly TRBD1 or TRBD2 (5 bases each). This CDR3 is built from 15 residues. Germline V gives CDR1 MNHEY, CDR2 SVGAGI. V lost 3 bases and J lost 3, with 15 bases in between. The CDR3 region has the DNA TGTGCCAGCAGTTATTCTGGGACCCCCCTCTACGAGCAGTACTTC. It yields the protein CASSYSGTPLYEQYF.

This chain links TRBV29-1 with TRBJ2-3, with 11 bases aligning to TRBD2. V was clipped by 4 bases and J by 6 bases; unmatched bases: 6. The germline V gene has CDR1 SQVTM and CDR2 ANQGSEA. The CDR3 covers 14 residues. CDR3 in amino acids: CSVGLAGGWDTQYF. CDR3 in DNA: TGCAGCGTTGGCCTAGCGGGAGGTTGGGATACGCAGTATTTT.

The chain uses TRBV4-1 and TRBJ2-5; 8 bases fit TRBD2. The CDR3 loop spans 16 amino acids. Losses at the gene ends were 1 base for V and 2 bases for J; bases not matched to a gene: 6. Germline V CDR1 and CDR2: MGHRA, YSYEKL. CDR3 amino acids: CASSQGIAGIQETQYF. The DNA of the CDR3 is TGCGCCAGCAGCCAAGGTATAGCGGGGATTCAAGAGACCCAGTACTTC.

To note about this clone: This same CDR3 is encoded by further DNA sequences in the sample. The rearrangement joins TRBV28 to TRBJ2-7, with D unclear. V dropped 4 bases and J dropped 1 base, with 2 bases sitting between them. CDR1 and CDR2 from the germline V gene are MDHEN and SYDVKM. The length of the CDR3 is 11 residues. The chain's CDR3 is CASSYSYEQYF. CDR3 nucleotides: TGTGCCAGCAGTTATTCCTACGAGCAGTACTTC.

A single count supports this clone. This chain links TRBV6-5 with TRBJ2-1, with 8 bases that match TRBD1. Germline lookup yields CDR1 MNHEY and CDR2 SVGAGI. V shed 6 bases and J 1 base; nucleotides not matched to a gene: 5. The CDR3 has 15 residues. The CDR3 reads CASSEQGGSYNEQFF. For the CDR3, the DNA is TGTGCCAGCAGCGAACAGGGGGGATCCTACAATGAGCAGTTCTTC.

J is TRBJ1-3 and V is TRBV6-5; TRBD1 aligns across 7 bases. The CDR3 runs 13 residues. J gave up 7 bases and V 2 bases, and 2 bases lay outside the gene matches. Per germline, CDR1 MNHEY and CDR2 SVGAGI. Here the CDR3 DNA reads TGTGCCAGCAGTTACCGACAGGGCAACACCATATATTTT. Translation gives CASSYRQGNTIYF.

The chain links TRBV18 to TRBJ2-7; 9 bases match TRBD2. The V and J ends lost 6 bases and 0 bases, in that order; junction bases with no gene match: 6. The germline CDR1 and CDR2 sequences are KGHSH and LQKENI. There are 15 residues in the CDR3. In nucleotides, the CDR3 is TGTGCCAGCTCTCCCAGACTAGCGGACTCCTACGAGCAGTACTTC. Translated, it gives CASSPRLADSYEQYF.

The chain links TRBV28 to TRBJ1-4; no reliable D call. Germline V CDR1 and CDR2: MDHEN, SYDVKM. The CDR3 spans 13 residues. V lost 2 bases to trimming and J lost 6 bases, with 7 bases between them. This chain's CDR3 is CASSLVVHEKLFF. The DNA of the CDR3 is TGTGCCAGCAGTTTAGTTGTCCATGAAAAACTGTTTTTT.

V gene TRBV6-5 combines with J gene TRBJ1-1; D is uncertain. Trimming pared 6 bases from V and 10 bases from J, leaving 15 bases between. This CDR3 is built from 12 residues. Germline lookup yields CDR1 MNHEY and CDR2 SVGAGI. CDR3 sequence (DNA): TGTGCCAGCAGCCGTACGGGGATGGGAGCTTTCTTT. Amino acid sequence: CASSRTGMGAFF.

The chain employs TRBV19 and TRBJ2-3; D call uncertain. V was shortened by 6 bases and J by 6 bases, with 13 bases between the two germline ends. The CDR3 runs to 13 residues. The germline V gene has CDR1 LNHDA and CDR2 SQIVND (reference sequence). The CDR3 is CASRTGATDTQYF. In nucleotides, the CDR3 is TGTGCCAGTAGGACGGGCGCTACGGATACGCAGTATTTT.

The chain carries TRBV29-1 and TRBJ2-3; no firm D call. Germline CDR1 SQVTM, CDR2 ANQGSEA. Trimming stripped 6 bases from V and 1 base from J, with 14 bases between. This CDR3 contains 14 residues. The CDR3 bases are TGCAGCGTCCGTACGCTGTTTGGCACAGATACGCAGTATTTT. It is translated as CSVRTLFGTDTQYF.

This chain uses TRBV2 with TRBJ2-7; 10 bases map to TRBD2. The CDR3 covers 12 residues. The V and J ends lost 4 bases and 6 bases, in that order; junction bases with no gene match: 0. Germline CDR1 and CDR2: SNHLY and FYNNEI. CDR3: CASSASGSEQYF. In DNA form, the CDR3 reads TGTGCCAGCAGTGCTAGCGGGAGCGAGCAGTACTTC.